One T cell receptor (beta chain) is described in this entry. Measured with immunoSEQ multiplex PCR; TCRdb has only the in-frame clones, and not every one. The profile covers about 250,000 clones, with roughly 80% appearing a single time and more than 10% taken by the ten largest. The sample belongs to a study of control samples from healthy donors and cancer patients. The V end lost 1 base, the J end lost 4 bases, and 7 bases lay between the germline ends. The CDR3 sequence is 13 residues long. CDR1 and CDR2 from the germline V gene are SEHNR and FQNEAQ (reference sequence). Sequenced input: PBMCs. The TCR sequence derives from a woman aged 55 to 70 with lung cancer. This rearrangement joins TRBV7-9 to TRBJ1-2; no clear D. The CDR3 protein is CASSLGAAYGYTF. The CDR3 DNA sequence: TGTGCCAGCAGCTTAGGGGCAGCCTATGGCTACACCTTC. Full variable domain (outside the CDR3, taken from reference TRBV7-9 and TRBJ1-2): DTGVSQNPRHKITKRGQNVTFRCDPISEHNRLYWYRQTLGQGPEFLTYFQNEAQLEKSRLLSDRFSAERPKGSFSTLEIQRTEQGDSAMYLCASSLGAAYGYTFGSGTRLTVV.